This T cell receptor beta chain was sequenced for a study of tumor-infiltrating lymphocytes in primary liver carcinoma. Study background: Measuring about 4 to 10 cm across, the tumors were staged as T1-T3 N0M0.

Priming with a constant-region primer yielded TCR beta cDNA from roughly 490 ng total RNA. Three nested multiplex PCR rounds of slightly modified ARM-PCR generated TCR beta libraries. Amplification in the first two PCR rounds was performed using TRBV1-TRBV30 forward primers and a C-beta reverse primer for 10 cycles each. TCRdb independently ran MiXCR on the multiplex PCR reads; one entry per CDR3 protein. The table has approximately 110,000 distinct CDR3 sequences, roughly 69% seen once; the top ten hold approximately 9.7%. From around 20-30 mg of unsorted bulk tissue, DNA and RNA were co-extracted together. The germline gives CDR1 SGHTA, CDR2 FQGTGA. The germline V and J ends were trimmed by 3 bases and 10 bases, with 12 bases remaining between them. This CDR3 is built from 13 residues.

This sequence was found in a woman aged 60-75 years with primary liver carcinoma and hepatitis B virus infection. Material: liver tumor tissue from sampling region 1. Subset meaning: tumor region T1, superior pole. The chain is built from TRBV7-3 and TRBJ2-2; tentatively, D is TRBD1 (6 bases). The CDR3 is CASSFQGPEELFF. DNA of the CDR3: TGTGCCAGCAGCTTCCAGGGGCCCGAGGAGCTGTTTTTT.